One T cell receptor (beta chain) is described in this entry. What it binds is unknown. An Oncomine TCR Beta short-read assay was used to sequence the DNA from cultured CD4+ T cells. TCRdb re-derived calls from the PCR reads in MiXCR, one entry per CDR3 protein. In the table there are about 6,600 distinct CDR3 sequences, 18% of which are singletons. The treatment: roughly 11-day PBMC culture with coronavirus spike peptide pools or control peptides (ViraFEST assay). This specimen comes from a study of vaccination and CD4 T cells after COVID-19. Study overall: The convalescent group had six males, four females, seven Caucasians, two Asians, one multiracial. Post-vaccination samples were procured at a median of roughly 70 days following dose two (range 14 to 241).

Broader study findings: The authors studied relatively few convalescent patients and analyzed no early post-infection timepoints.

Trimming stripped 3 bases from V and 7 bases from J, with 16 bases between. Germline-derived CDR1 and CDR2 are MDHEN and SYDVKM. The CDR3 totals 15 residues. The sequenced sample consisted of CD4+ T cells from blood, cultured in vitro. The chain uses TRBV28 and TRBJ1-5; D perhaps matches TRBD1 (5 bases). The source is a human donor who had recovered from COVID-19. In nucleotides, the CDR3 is TGTGCCAGCAGTTTGGGGGTTCAAGTGAGGCAGCCCCAGCATTTT. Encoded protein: CASSLGVQVRQPQHF.